Following are 11 T cell receptor beta chains from one sample sequenced in a study of control samples from healthy donors and cancer patients. Sequencing was performed with immunoSEQ multiplex PCR; in TCRdb, only in-frame clones are kept and a portion is missing. This sample yields roughly 180,000 clones, of which more than 90% are seen a single time; just over 2% belongs to the top ten. The sample taken for sequencing was blood. These receptors were taken from a woman aged 40 to 50 in good health.

The chain uses TRBV13 and TRBJ2-3; 7 bases match TRBD2. Germline CDR1 is PRHDT and CDR2 is FYEKMQ (reference sequence). This CDR3 comprises 16 residues. V trimming: 4 bases; J trimming: 1 base; junction bases outside the gene matches: 8. CDR3 in DNA: TGTGCCAGCAGCTCCCCCCGTCGGGGGGGCACAGATACGCAGTATTTT. Translation: CASSSPRRGGTDTQYF.

This chain connects TRBV28 to TRBJ2-2, with D possibly TRBD2 on 5 matching bases. The ends were cut back, 2 bases at V and 9 bases at J, with 16 bases in the middle. The CDR3 runs to 15 residues. The germline V gene encodes CDR1 MDHEN and CDR2 SYDVKM. The CDR3 nucleotides read TGTGCCAGCAGTTTAGGGCTAGCAGGTACCCGGGAGCTGTTTTTT. Encoded protein: CASSLGLAGTRELFF. Looking up the rest from reference TRBV28 and TRBJ2-2 gives the full variable domain: DVKVTQSSRYLVKRTGEKVFLECVQDMDHENMFWYRQDPGLGLRLIYFSYDVKMKEKGDIPEGYSVSREKKERFSLILESASTNQTSMYLCASSLGLAGTRELFFGEGSRLTVL.

The chain employs TRBV28 and TRBJ2-1; 7 bases align to TRBD1. J was trimmed by 4 bases and V by 6 bases; bases with no gene match: 3. The germline V gene has CDR1 MDHEN and CDR2 SYDVKM. CDR3 length equals 13 residues. The CDR3 DNA sequence: TGTGCCAGCAGCACAGGGGCTTACAATGAGCAGTTCTTC. Protein sequence: CASSTGAYNEQFF.

This chain links TRBV10-3 with TRBJ1-3; a possible D gene is TRBD1 (6 bases). Germline CDR1 and CDR2: ENHRY and SYGVKD. This CDR3 region has 14 residues. Trimming shortened V by 6 bases and J by 2 bases, and 11 bases separated the two germline ends. The CDR3 sequence: CAIRDSGPGNTIYF. CDR3 sequence (DNA): TGTGCCATCAGGGACAGCGGCCCTGGAAACACCATATATTTT.

The gene calls are TRBV10-1 and TRBJ1-4, with 7 bases lining up with TRBD1. CDR1 and CDR2 (germline): WNHNN, SYGVQD (reference sequence). The V and J ends lost 4 bases and 4 bases, in that order; junction bases with no gene match: 12. The CDR3 is 17 residues long. CDR3 sequence reads: CASSVIRQGQRNEKLFF. CDR3 nucleotide sequence: TGCGCCAGCAGTGTTATCCGTCAGGGACAGCGTAATGAAAAACTGTTTTTT.

The V gene is TRBV4-1, the J gene TRBJ2-7; 8 bases line up with TRBD1. Germline V CDR1 and CDR2: MGHRA, YSYEKL. The junction had 6 bases not matched to a gene; V was cut back by 0 bases and J by 2 bases. The CDR3 is made up of 16 amino acids. DNA of the CDR3: TGCGCCAGCAGCCAAGAGTACCGGACAGGGACCTACGAGCAGTACTTC. It translates to CASSQEYRTGTYEQYF.

The CDR3 nucleotides read TGTGCCAGCAGCTTAGGGGGGGATGATCAGCCCCAGCATTTT. Translation gives CASSLGGDDQPQHF. The gene calls are TRBV3-1 (or the pseudogene TRBV3-2) and TRBJ1-5, with a possible D match to TRBD1 (6 bases). V was shortened by 5 bases and J by 5 bases, with 13 bases between the two germline ends. The CDR3 has 14 amino acids. Germline V lookup: CDR1 LGHDT, CDR2 YNNKEL (reference sequence).

J is TRBJ2-3 and V is TRBV7-6, with D tentatively TRBD2 (6 bases). Germline V gene data show CDR1 as SGHVS and CDR2 as FNYEAQ. The CDR3 is 15 amino acids. Between the trimmed V and J ends, which lost 2 bases and 0 bases, there was a span of 9 bases. In DNA form, the CDR3 reads TGTGCCAGCAGCTTATCCGGGGGAAGCACAGATACGCAGTATTTT. This encodes CASSLSGGSTDTQYF.

The chain couples TRBV5-8 to TRBJ1-2; 7 bases are shared with TRBD1. The germline V gene has CDR1 SGHTS and CDR2 YDEGEE. The CDR3 consists of 14 residues. The junction had 5 bases not matched to a gene; V was cut back by 2 bases and J by 4 bases. The CDR3: CASSFGRGAYGYTF. The CDR3, as DNA: TGTGCCAGCAGCTTCGGCAGGGGGGCCTATGGCTACACCTTC.

The chain joins TRBV10-3 to TRBJ2-5; 9 nucleotides match TRBD1. This CDR3 has 14 residues. V was pared by 4 bases and J by 5 bases, with 5 bases of the junction left unmatched. Germline CDR1 ENHRY, CDR2 SYGVKD. For the CDR3, the DNA is TGTGCCATCAGTGGGACAGGGGTTGCGGAGACCCAGTACTTC. Protein product: CAISGTGVAETQYF.

J is TRBJ1-6 and V is TRBV3-1 (or the pseudogene TRBV3-2), with TRBD1 as a possible D gene (6 bases). The germline CDR1 and CDR2 sequences are LGHDT and YNNKEL (reference sequence). Deletions cut 3 bases from V and 10 bases from J, with 10 bases between. The CDR3 has 13 residues. The CDR3: CASSQSGQSPLHF. DNA for the CDR3: TGTGCCAGCAGCCAGTCGGGACAATCACCCCTCCACTTT.